This TCR beta chain was observed in a study of persistence of HIV-infected CD4 T cells. Overall study findings and caveats: Antigen-responding cells were enriched for degenerate expanded CDR3beta sequences.

This clone was seen only a few times. Its antigen is unknown. The CDR3 runs 15 residues. V was trimmed by 4 bases and J by 6 bases, leaving 16 bases between them. Germline loops: CDR1 SNHLY, CDR2 FYNNEI. Cells were stimulated nonspecifically with anti-CD3/anti-CD28 magnetic beads. Responding CD4+ T cells were sorted by upregulation of both CD40 ligand and CD69. A roughly 20-hour stimulation of CD8-depleted PBMCs used anti-CD28/CD49d costimulation, CD40-blocking antibody and enfuvirtide. The immunoSEQ assay was version 4, run in survey mode. Measured with immunoSEQ multiplex PCR; TCRdb has only the in-frame clones, and not every one. Among 45,000 or so clones, 88% were seen once, and the ten largest hold 0.4% to 0.6%.

The origin of this receptor is an adult woman with HIV who was CMV-seropositive. The chain combines TRBV2 with TRBJ2-1, with D perhaps assigned TRBD1 or TRBD2 (5 bases each). Material: CD4+ T cells sorted from PBMCs after roughly 19-hour stimulation, obtained from a patient who received antiretroviral therapy. CDR3 loop: CASSGGTALINEQFF. CDR3 in DNA: TGTGCCAGCAGTGGGGGGACCGCTCTTATCAATGAGCAGTTCTTC.